This passage covers 24 T cell receptor beta chains from one sample sequenced in a study of blood T cell repertoires in COVID-19. TCRdb's table, derived via immunoSEQ multiplex PCR, lists solely in-frame clones and lacks some. The sample shows tens of thousands of clones, 91% of them seen only once. Material for sequencing was peripheral blood. These receptors all stem from a man aged 45-65 years with active COVID-19.

This sequence joins TRBV5-1 and TRBJ1-2, with 9 bases aligning to TRBD1. CDR3 length: 16 amino acids. V gave up 4 bases and J gave up 8 bases; unmatched junction bases: 15. Germline CDR1 SGHRS, CDR2 YFSETQ. Here the CDR3 DNA reads TGCGCCAGCAGCGCCTCATCCGGGACAGGGAGCGGCGGCTACACCTTC. Residues: CASSASSGTGSGGYTF.

V usage is TRBV15 and J usage is TRBJ2-7, with TRBD1 as a possible D gene (6 bases). Germline CDR1 is LNHNV and CDR2 is YYDKDF (reference sequence). V lost 3 bases and J 0 bases, leaving 9 bases between the germline ends. The CDR3 spans 14 residues. In nucleotides, the CDR3 is TGTGCCACCAGCAGCGTACAGGGCTCCTACGAGCAGTACTTC. It translates to CATSSVQGSYEQYF.

The chain carries TRBV7-9 and TRBJ2-2; D is unresolved. The CDR3 is 13 residues long. CDR1 is SEHNR, CDR2 FQNEAQ, per germline (reference sequence). V was shortened by 5 bases and J by 5 bases, with 9 bases between the two germline ends. DNA of the CDR3: TGTGCCAGCAGCCCTAGAGATACCGGGGAGCTGTTTTTT. Translating it yields CASSPRDTGELFF.

V is TRBV5-1 and J is TRBJ2-1; 10 nucleotides line up with TRBD2. The CDR3 totals 16 residues. Per germline, CDR1 SGHRS and CDR2 YFSETQ. With V trimmed by 0 bases and J by 5 bases, 5 bases remained unmatched. CDR3 loop: CASSLAPLAGNNEQFF. CDR3 DNA sequence: TGCGCCAGCAGCTTGGCCCCACTAGCGGGGAACAATGAGCAGTTCTTC.

The genes are TRBV10-3 and TRBJ2-1, with 9 bases fitting TRBD2. Germline V gene data show CDR1 as ENHRY and CDR2 as SYGVKD. The V gene end was trimmed by 0 bases and the J gene end by 7 bases; junction bases not matched to a gene: 10. CDR3 length: 17 residues. The CDR3 is CAISESQGGGAWNEQFF. The CDR3 DNA follows: TGTGCCATCAGTGAGTCTCAGGGCGGGGGGGCCTGGAATGAGCAGTTCTTC.

CDR3: CASTGGHEQFF. The CDR3 bases are TGTGCCAGCACAGGGGGTCATGAGCAGTTCTTC. The rearrangement joins TRBV7-2 to TRBJ2-1, with 7 bases fitting TRBD1. With 7 bases clipped from V and 8 bases from J, the junction kept 2 bases outside the gene matches. CDR1 is SGHTA and CDR2 is FQGNSA in the germline V gene. The CDR3 totals 11 residues.

The chain uses TRBV7-8 and TRBJ2-2, with D tentatively TRBD2 (7 bases). Trimming took 4 bases from V and 4 from J, leaving 16 bases between them. Germline CDR1 and CDR2: SGHVS and FQNEAQ. This CDR3 has 16 amino acids. CDR3 residues: CASSSLGGGGTGELFF. CDR3 nucleotide sequence: TGTGCCAGCAGCTCATTGGGAGGGGGTGGCACCGGGGAGCTGTTTTTT.

Comments on this clone: No DNA is shown, since the ends of the CDR3 on it are uncertain; the CDR3 is the one TCRdb lists. J is TRBJ2-1 and V is TRBV24-1; TRBD2, the table's D call, was not compared with the DNA. The CDR3 length equals 15 residues, ends included. Germline V lookup: CDR1 KGHDR, CDR2 SFDVKD. The CDR3 here is CATILRATVDYEQFF.

V gene TRBV5-1 combines with J gene TRBJ2-5; 9 nucleotides line up with TRBD1. CDR1 is SGHRS, CDR2 YFSETQ, per germline. V trimming: 2 bases; J trimming: 5 bases; junction bases outside the gene matches: 7. This CDR3 region has 15 residues. The CDR3 nucleotides are TGCGCCAGCAGCTTTCCGGGACAGGGTGACGAGACCCAGTACTTC. Translated: CASSFPGQGDETQYF.

The chain links TRBV30 to TRBJ1-2, with D possibly TRBD1 on 5 matching bases. The CDR3 has 13 amino acids. The V gene lost 3 bases and the J gene lost 0 bases, with 8 bases spanning the gap. CDR1 is GTSNPN, CDR2 SVGIG, per germline (reference sequence). CDR3 in DNA: TGTGCCTGGAGAGAACAGGCTAACTATGGCTACACCTTC. The encoded protein is CAWREQANYGYTF.

The genes are TRBV2 and TRBJ1-6, with TRBD1 identical over 7 bases. This CDR3 contains 14 residues. V was pared by 7 bases and J by 9 bases, with 9 bases of the junction left unmatched. Germline-derived CDR1 and CDR2 are SNHLY and FYNNEI. The CDR3 coding sequence is TGTGCCAGCACTAAAACAGGGGTTGCTTCACCCCTCCACTTT. Amino acid sequence: CASTKTGVASPLHF.

This clone was detected a few times. The chain employs TRBV6-1 and TRBJ1-6; 8 nucleotides line up with TRBD1. Germline V gene sequence: CDR1 MNHNS, CDR2 SASEGT. The CDR3 spans 14 residues. Trimming removed 1 base from V and 7 bases from J; junction bases left unmatched: 0. The CDR3 DNA reads as TGTGCCAGCAGTGAAGGGACAGGGAATTCACCCCTCCACTTT. As protein: CASSEGTGNSPLHF.

V usage is TRBV18 and J usage is TRBJ2-5, with 8 nucleotides matching TRBD1. V was clipped by 0 bases and J by 5 bases; unmatched bases: 8. The CDR3 totals 16 residues. Germline CDR1 reads KGHSH; CDR2 reads LQKENI. Here the CDR3 DNA reads TGTGCCAGCTCACCACCGAAGGGACAGGCCCAGGAGACCCAGTACTTC. Its translation: CASSPPKGQAQETQYF.

This sequence joins TRBV9 and TRBJ2-5; D is perhaps TRBD1 (6 bases). The CDR3 consists of 14 residues. With 3 bases removed from V and 4 bases from J, the gap between germline ends came to 13 bases. Germline loops: CDR1 SGDLS, CDR2 YYNGEE. CDR3: CASSAQGLAETQYF. The DNA for the CDR3 is TGTGCCAGCAGCGCACAGGGTTTAGCAGAGACCCAGTACTTC.

The chain uses TRBV4-1 and TRBJ2-6; no definite D call. Looked up from germline, CDR1 is MGHRA and CDR2 is YSYEKL. The V and J ends lost 4 bases and 0 bases respectively, with 13 bases between them. The CDR3 contains 17 residues. CDR3 bases: TGCGCCAGCAGCCCCTCCGCCACCAGCTCTGGGGCCAACGTCCTGACTTTC. This gives the protein CASSPSATSSGANVLTF.

This rearrangement joins TRBV11-2 to TRBJ2-5, with 8 bases aligning to TRBD2. The junction had 10 bases not matched to a gene; V was cut back by 5 bases and J by 5 bases. The CDR3 has 15 amino acids. Germline CDR1 SGHAT, CDR2 FQNNGV. The CDR3 coding sequence is TGTGCCAGCAGCCCCGGGAGGGGAGCGAGGGAGACCCAGTACTTC. Amino acid sequence: CASSPGRGARETQYF.

The chain is built from TRBV6-5 and TRBJ1-2, with TRBD1 as a possible D gene (6 bases). The V gene lost 6 bases and the J gene lost 5 bases, with 10 bases spanning the gap. Germline V CDR1 and CDR2: MNHEY, SVGAGI. The CDR3 runs 12 residues. In DNA, the CDR3 is TGTGCCAGCAGAAAGGGGGATTATGGCTACACCTTC. This sequence encodes CASRKGDYGYTF.

The rearrangement uses TRBV10-3 and TRBJ2-7; D unresolved. The germline gives CDR1 ENHRY, CDR2 SYGVKD. Trimming took 0 bases from V and 4 from J, leaving 4 bases between them. This CDR3 contains 12 residues. Here the CDR3 reads CAISESLYEQYF. The CDR3 DNA is TGTGCCATCAGTGAGTCCCTTTACGAGCAGTACTTC.

V gene TRBV5-4 combines with J gene TRBJ1-2; perhaps TRBD1 as D (5 bases). Germline loops: CDR1 SGHNT, CDR2 YYREEE (reference sequence). This CDR3 is 12 amino acids long. V shed 4 bases and J shed 8 bases, with 12 bases lying between them. The CDR3 nucleotides read TGTGCCAGCAGCGGGATGGGGCCCGGCTACACCTTC. Encoded protein: CASSGMGPGYTF.

This clone was recorded only once. The chain couples TRBV11-2 to TRBJ2-5; 8 nucleotides line up with TRBD2. Germline CDR1 and CDR2: SGHAT and FQNNGV. V shed 0 bases and J 6 bases; nucleotides not matched to a gene: 9. This CDR3 has 16 residues. The CDR3 DNA reads TGTGCCAGCAGCTTAGATCTTGCGGGGGGTGAGAAGACCCAGTACTTC. Amino acids: CASSLDLAGGEKTQYF.

The chain uses TRBV13 and TRBJ2-1; weak D call: TRBD1 (6 bases). V was clipped by 1 base and J by 0 bases, with 19 bases between them. The CDR3 consists of 19 residues. Germline loops: CDR1 PRHDT, CDR2 FYEKMQ (reference sequence). CDR3 sequence: CASSLAEVWGPSSYNEQFF. CDR3 coding DNA: TGTGCCAGCAGCTTAGCGGAGGTTTGGGGGCCGAGCTCCTACAATGAGCAGTTCTTC.

The V call is TRBV11-1, the J call TRBJ2-5; D possibly corresponds to TRBD2 (6 bases). Trimming pared 5 bases from V and 5 bases from J, leaving 18 bases between. CDR3 length: 15 amino acids. From germline, CDR1 is SGHAT and CDR2 FQDESV (reference sequence). CDR3 sequence reads: CASSTRVAGQETQYF. The DNA for the CDR3 is TGTGCCAGCAGCACGCGAGTGGCGGGGCAGGAGACCCAGTACTTC.

The chain recombines TRBV6-5 with TRBJ1-1; no firm D call. The length of the CDR3 is 13 residues. V dropped 11 bases and J dropped 0 bases, with 13 bases sitting between them. Germline assignment: CDR1 MNHEY and CDR2 SVGAGI. The CDR3 coding sequence is TGTGCCGGGCGGGCCGGGATGAACACTGAAGCTTTCTTT. Its protein is CAGRAGMNTEAFF.

The chain is built from TRBV7-2 and TRBJ1-6; D uncertain. This CDR3 has 17 amino acids. V lost 5 bases to trimming and J lost 9 bases, with 23 bases between them. CDR1 and CDR2 from the germline V gene are SGHTA and FQGNSA. The CDR3 DNA is TGTGCCAGCAGCCAAACCCTGGATAGAGGGAGCGGTTCACCCCTCCACTTT. Amino acids: CASSQTLDRGSGSPLHF. Full variable domain (outside the CDR3, taken from reference TRBV7-2 and TRBJ1-6): GAGVSQSPSNKVTEKGKDVELRCDPISGHTALYWYRQSLGQGLEFLIYFQGNSAPDKSGLPSDRFSAERTGGSVSTLTIQRTQQEDSAVYLCASSQTLDRGSGSPLHFGNGTRLTVT.